What follows are 26 T cell receptor beta chains derived from one specimen sequenced in a study of T cell responses to AZD1222 COVID-19 vaccine (dated by TCRdb to about 2021). Library construction relied on the immunoSEQ multiplex PCR assay. This immuneACCESS table, as held by TCRdb, lists in-frame sequences with V and J called but not all clones. Of the missing ones, under half trace to an unresolved V gene in checked studies; the others have no known cause. The sample data list tens of thousands of clones, and roughly 90% of these were observed just once. Jointly, the top ten make up roughly 5% of the sample. The time point label on this specimen signifies: about 28 days (+/-7) after the second vaccine dose. The specimen was peripheral blood, collected 28 days after the second AZD1222 dose. The receptors come from an adult who received the AZD1222 COVID-19 vaccine.

The V call is TRBV18, the J call TRBJ1-2, with 7 bases matching TRBD1. With V trimmed by 3 bases and J by 5 bases, 9 bases remained unmatched. Germline CDR1 and CDR2: KGHSH and LQKENI. The CDR3 runs to 15 residues. The CDR3 nucleotides are TGTGCCAGCTCACCCCCGAGGGACAGCGAGTATGGCTACACCTTC. It translates to CASSPPRDSEYGYTF.

The genes are TRBV19 and TRBJ1-5; 10 bases agree with TRBD1. The CDR3 contains 17 residues. Unmatched junction bases numbered 9, after V lost 5 bases and J lost 2 bases. Germline lookup yields CDR1 LNHDA and CDR2 SQIVND (reference sequence). The CDR3 nucleotides read TGTGCCAGTAGTGCAAGAACGGGACAGGGGCGCAATCAGCCCCAGCATTTT. As protein: CASSARTGQGRNQPQHF. The variable domain in full, with the rest retrieved from reference TRBV19 and TRBJ1-5, is DGGITQSPKYLFRKEGQNVTLSCEQNLNHDAMYWYRQDPGQGLRLIYYSQIVNDFQKGDIAEGYSVSREKKESFPLTVTSAQKNPTAFYLCASSARTGQGRNQPQHFGDGTRLSIL.

J is TRBJ2-7 and V is TRBV27; D is undetermined. Germline CDR1 and CDR2: MNHEY and SMNVEV (reference sequence). V shed 0 bases and J shed 7 bases, with 13 bases lying between them. The CDR3 extends over 14 amino acids. The CDR3 here is CASSLSTVGGEQYF. As DNA, the CDR3 is TGTGCCAGCAGTTTATCCACAGTGGGTGGGGAGCAGTACTTC.

This chain connects TRBV5-1 to TRBJ2-5, with a possible D match to TRBD2 (6 bases). From germline, CDR1 is SGHRS and CDR2 YFSETQ. The V end lost 0 bases, the J end lost 5 bases, and 14 bases lay between the germline ends. This CDR3 has 15 amino acids. DNA of the CDR3: TGCGCCAGCAGCTTGGCCATGGGGACTTTCGAGACCCAGTACTTC. Its translation: CASSLAMGTFETQYF.

The J gene is TRBJ2-3, the V gene TRBV4-3, with TRBD2 matching 9 bases. From germline, CDR1 is LGHNA and CDR2 YSLEER. The CDR3 has 19 residues. The ends lost 1 base at V and 0 bases at J; junction bases unmatched: 11. This CDR3 reads CASSQVSLVAGGSTDTQYF. The CDR3 coding sequence is TGCGCCAGCAGCCAAGTCTCTCTCGTGGCGGGGGGGAGCACAGATACGCAGTATTTT.

The chain recombines TRBV4-2 with TRBJ1-3; D uncertain. Germline CDR1 reads LGHNA; CDR2 reads YNFKEQ. The CDR3 runs 13 residues. The V end was cut by 2 bases, the J end by 0 bases, with 2 bases between. CDR3 in DNA: TGTGCCAGCAGCCAAAACTCTGGAAACACCATATATTTT. It codes for CASSQNSGNTIYF.

The chain employs TRBV30 and TRBJ1-1; D perhaps matches TRBD1 (6 bases). Germline CDR1 reads GTSNPN; CDR2 reads SVGIG (reference sequence). This CDR3 contains 14 residues. The V end was cut by 3 bases, the J end by 1 base, with 12 bases between. The DNA of the CDR3 is TGTGCCTGGAGACGAAGGACAGCGAACACTGAAGCTTTCTTT. Translation: CAWRRRTANTEAFF.

CDR3 residues: CASSIDPGHNEQFF. In DNA form, the CDR3 reads TGTGCCAGTAGTATAGATCCAGGTCACAATGAGCAGTTCTTC. The chain links TRBV19 to TRBJ2-1; D is ambiguous. CDR1 and CDR2 (germline): LNHDA, SQIVND (reference sequence). V lost 0 bases, J lost 5 bases, and 8 bases lay in between. The length of the CDR3 is 14 residues. The variable domain in full, completed from reference TRBV19 and TRBJ2-1, reads DGGITQSPKYLFRKEGQNVTLSCEQNLNHDAMYWYRQDPGQGLRLIYYSQIVNDFQKGDIAEGYSVSREKKESFPLTVTSAQKNPTAFYLCASSIDPGHNEQFFGPGTRLTVL.

V is TRBV9 and J is TRBJ2-6, with a possible D match to TRBD2 (5 bases). The CDR3 covers 13 residues. V dropped 7 bases and J dropped 1 base, with 6 bases sitting between them. Germline CDR1 is SGDLS and CDR2 is YYNGEE. The CDR3: CASEGSGANVLTF. The DNA of the CDR3 is TGTGCCAGCGAGGGATCTGGGGCCAACGTCCTGACTTTC.

The chain links TRBV27 to TRBJ1-1; D gene unclear. The CDR3 spans 13 residues. Trimming removed 5 bases from V and 3 bases from J, with 10 bases in between. CDR1 is MNHEY and CDR2 is SMNVEV in the germline V gene (reference sequence). Here the CDR3 reads CASSPYVDTEAFF. The CDR3 region has the DNA TGTGCCAGCAGTCCATACGTAGACACTGAAGCTTTCTTT.

This rearrangement joins TRBV19 to TRBJ1-2; D gene ambiguous. The CDR3 sequence is 12 residues long. Germline loops: CDR1 LNHDA, CDR2 SQIVND (reference sequence). V was clipped by 6 bases and J by 8 bases, with 13 bases between them. The DNA of the CDR3 is TGTGCCAGTAGCTTTTATCCTGGAGGCTACACCTTC. It yields the protein CASSFYPGGYTF. The full variable domain, in which reference TRBV19 and TRBJ1-2 provide the parts outside the CDR3, is DGGITQSPKYLFRKEGQNVTLSCEQNLNHDAMYWYRQDPGQGLRLIYYSQIVNDFQKGDIAEGYSVSREKKESFPLTVTSAQKNPTAFYLCASSFYPGGYTFGSGTRLTVV.

This clone was detected once. A junction boundary mismatches the germline segment, possibly from a read error. The rearrangement links TRBV7-2 to TRBJ1-4; D uncertain. Per germline, CDR1 SGHTA and CDR2 FQGNSA. The CDR3 has 11 amino acids. The CDR3 loop reads CASSLAAIPVF. CDR3 nucleotides: TGTGCCAGCAGCTTAGCGGCCATCCCGGTTTTT.

This chain connects TRBV7-3 to TRBJ1-2, with 9 bases that match TRBD1. The J segment lost 13 bases and the V segment lost 0 bases, leaving 9 bases of the junction unmatched. This CDR3 has 14 residues. Germline CDR1 reads SGHTA; CDR2 reads FQGTGA. CDR3 in DNA: TGTGCCAGCAGCTTAACGGGGACAGGGAGAGTATCCACCTTC. It yields the protein CASSLTGTGRVSTF.

The CDR3 coding sequence is TGTGCCAGCAGTTACTCTAGCGACCACAATGAGCAGTTCTTC. Residues: CASSYSSDHNEQFF. This chain links TRBV6-2 or TRBV6-3 with TRBJ2-1; D might be TRBD2 (5 bases). The CDR3 has 14 residues. Per the germline V gene, CDR1 is MNHEY and CDR2 is SVGEGT. V gave up 0 bases and J gave up 5 bases, with 8 bases separating them.

J is TRBJ2-3 and V is TRBV29-1; TRBD1 matches 8 bases. V shed 3 bases, J shed 0 bases, and the junction held 5 bases outside the gene matches. CDR3 size: 15 residues. Germline V CDR1 and CDR2: SQVTM, ANQGSEA. Written as DNA, the CDR3 is TGCAGCGTTGACGGACAGGGAGTCAGCACAGATACGCAGTATTTT. The encoded protein is CSVDGQGVSTDTQYF.

This chain connects TRBV5-1 to TRBJ2-7, with D possibly matching TRBD2 (5 bases). With 3 bases removed from V and 3 bases from J, the gap between germline ends came to 19 bases. Germline V gene sequence: CDR1 SGHRS, CDR2 YFSETQ. This CDR3 has 16 residues. CDR3 loop: CASSSKPRGRYYEQYF. The CDR3 nucleotides are TGCGCCAGCAGCTCCAAACCTAGAGGGCGATACTACGAGCAGTACTTC.

The CDR3 protein is CASTNPSLNYGYTF. CDR3 nucleotide sequence: TGCGCCAGCACGAACCCCTCCCTTAACTATGGCTACACCTTC. The chain couples TRBV5-1 to TRBJ1-2; D call uncertain. Germline loops: CDR1 SGHRS, CDR2 YFSETQ. Deletions cut 6 bases from V and 1 base from J, with 13 bases between. The CDR3 has 14 residues.

The chain is built from TRBV7-6 and TRBJ1-2; D is unresolved. From germline, CDR1 is SGHVS and CDR2 FNYEAQ. V lost 7 bases to trimming and J lost 0 bases, with 15 bases between them. The CDR3 runs 15 residues. CDR3 nucleotide sequence: TGTGCCAGCAACTTCCCACTCTTAGCTAACTATGGCTACACCTTC. It codes for CASNFPLLANYGYTF.

This chain links TRBV15 with TRBJ2-7, with 7 bases that match TRBD1. CDR1 and CDR2 (germline): LNHNV, YYDKDF (reference sequence). J lost 0 bases, V lost 5 bases, and 10 bases had no gene match. This CDR3 has 16 residues. The CDR3 DNA reads as TGTGCCACCAGCCCCTCAGGACAGGACAGCTCCTACGAGCAGTACTTC. Translating gives CATSPSGQDSSYEQYF.

V gene TRBV7-2 combines with J gene TRBJ2-7; D might be TRBD1 or TRBD2, each matching 5 bases. V was pared by 1 base and J by 1 base, with 20 bases between. Germline CDR1 is SGHTA and CDR2 is FQGNSA. The CDR3 has 18 residues. CDR3 nucleotides: TGTGCCAGCAGCTTAGAATCAAACATCGGGACCGCATCCTACGAGCAGTACTTC. It translates to CASSLESNIGTASYEQYF.

This clone was picked up one time. The rearrangement joins TRBV6-2 or TRBV6-3 to TRBJ2-1; 10 positions agree with TRBD2. Germline CDR1 and CDR2: MNHEY and SVGEGT. CDR3 length: 15 residues. The V and J ends lost 2 bases and 8 bases, in that order; junction bases with no gene match: 6. The CDR3 loop is CASSYPPSGSDEQFF. CDR3 nucleotides: TGTGCCAGCAGTTACCCGCCTAGCGGGAGCGATGAGCAGTTCTTC.

This rearrangement joins TRBV7-8 to TRBJ2-3, with no clear D. The V gene's germline CDR1 is SGHVS and CDR2 FQNEAQ. The length of the CDR3 is 14 residues. The V end was cut by 4 bases, the J end by 1 base, with 9 bases between. The DNA for the CDR3 is TGTGCCAGCAGCTCGCATGGGGGCACAGATACGCAGTATTTT. Its translation is CASSSHGGTDTQYF.

This clone has only a few counts. The V call is TRBV11-3, the J call TRBJ2-3; D possibly matches TRBD1 or TRBD2 (6 bases each). Germline assignment: CDR1 SGHNT and CDR2 YENEEA. This CDR3 has 14 amino acids. With 7 bases removed from V and 2 bases from J, the gap between germline ends came to 13 bases. The CDR3 DNA is TGTGCCAGCATCCTGGGGGGCTACACAGATACGCAGTATTTT. Translating it yields CASILGGYTDTQYF.

The chain joins TRBV18 to TRBJ2-2, with 9 bases identical to TRBD1. CDR3 length: 14 amino acids. Germline V gives CDR1 KGHSH, CDR2 LQKENI. The ends lost 5 bases at V and 6 bases at J; junction bases unmatched: 4. CDR3 residues: CASSTTGGPGELFF. The CDR3 bases are TGTGCCAGCTCAACAACAGGGGGCCCCGGGGAGCTGTTTTTT. Full variable domain (rest looked up from reference TRBV18 and TRBJ2-2): NAGVMQNPRHLVRRRGQEARLRCSPMKGHSHVYWYRQLPEEGLKFMVYLQKENIIDESGMPKERFSAEFPKEGPSILRIQQVVRGDSAAYFCASSTTGGPGELFFGEGSRLTVL.

The chain employs TRBV14 and TRBJ2-3; no reliable D call. CDR1 is SGHDN and CDR2 is FVKESK in the germline V gene. The V end was cut by 4 bases, the J end by 0 bases, with 2 bases between. The CDR3 covers 12 residues. CDR3 in DNA: TGTGCCAGCAGCCCCAGCACAGATACGCAGTATTTT. It is translated as CASSPSTDTQYF.

The V gene is TRBV15, the J gene TRBJ1-4, with a weak D call TRBD1 (5 bases). The V end lost 0 bases, the J end lost 5 bases, and 10 bases lay between the germline ends. There are 15 residues in the CDR3. CDR1 is LNHNV, CDR2 YYDKDF, per germline (reference sequence). The CDR3 spells CATSRDRVQNEKLFF. The CDR3 bases are TGTGCCACCAGCAGAGACAGGGTGCAAAATGAAAAACTGTTTTTT.